This TCR beta chain is from a study of blood T cell repertoires in COVID-19. Study-wide context: Material from acute and convalescent COVID-19 was sourced from the United States, Italy and Spain. T cells, B-cell-depleted T cells, or PBMCs provided the cDNA or gDNA that served as material.

Participant age was roughly 18 to 90 years, and participants resided in about two dozen US areas. Per the study methods: From reference gene primer amplification, estimates of nucleated cell counts were derived. Data came from immunoSEQ multiplex PCR; TCRdb stores just in-frame clones and leaves some out. V and J calls and clone size are as listed in that table; D and trimming were resolved from the DNA. Of 200,000 to 250,000 clones listed, 70% to 85% are singletons. The trim removed 1 base at V and 3 bases at J, leaving 5 bases unmatched. Germline V gene lookup returns CDR1 GTSNPN and CDR2 SVGIG (reference sequence). The CDR3 runs to 15 residues.

The rearrangement links TRBV30 to TRBJ1-4; TRBD1 matches at 7 bases. The source of this sequence is a woman aged 40 to 49 with acute COVID-19. Sequencing was done on a sample of PBMCs or T cells enriched from blood (not recorded which). This CDR3 reads CAWSGGDRSNEKLFF. In DNA form, the CDR3 reads TGTGCCTGGAGTGGAGGGGACAGATCTAATGAAAAACTGTTTTTT.